These 21 T cell receptor beta chains were sequenced from one sample in a study of control samples from healthy donors and cancer patients. Libraries were prepared by immunoSEQ multiplex PCR; TCRdb keeps only in-frame clonotypes and omits some of them. Among 100,000 to 150,000 clones listed, over 80% were seen once. The sequenced material came from blood. The receptors were sampled from a woman aged 50 to 65 in good health.

This chain links TRBV4-2 with TRBJ2-7; D is ambiguous. The CDR3 totals 16 residues. CDR1 is LGHNA and CDR2 is YNFKEQ in the germline V gene. Between the trimmed V and J ends, which lost 5 bases and 2 bases, there was a span of 19 bases. As DNA, the CDR3 is TGTGCCAGCAGCTCAAGAGTAAGTCTCGAAGCCTACGAGCAGTACTTC. It is translated as CASSSRVSLEAYEQYF.

The chain links TRBV20-1 to TRBJ2-7; D gene unclear. The length of the CDR3 is 12 residues. Germline V CDR1 and CDR2: DFQATT, SNEGSKA (reference sequence). The V gene lost 3 bases and the J gene lost 10 bases, with 16 bases spanning the gap. The CDR3, as DNA: TGCAGTGCTAGTAGGCAGGAAGGGTCACAGTACTTC. As protein: CSASRQEGSQYF.

The chain links TRBV19 to TRBJ2-7; TRBD1 matches 11 bases. Per the germline V gene, CDR1 is LNHDA and CDR2 is SQIVND (reference sequence). The CDR3 has 14 residues. Unmatched junction bases numbered 8, after V lost 7 bases and J lost 6 bases. Here the CDR3 reads CASTAGQGVGEQYF. CDR3 in DNA: TGTGCCAGTACAGCGGGACAGGGGGTAGGCGAGCAGTACTTC.

V gene TRBV4-2 combines with J gene TRBJ1-1, with 8 bases fitting TRBD1. CDR1 and CDR2 (germline): LGHNA, YNFKEQ. The CDR3 loop spans 15 amino acids. The V segment lost 5 bases and the J segment 4 bases; nucleotides outside the gene matches: 9. CDR3: CASSTSTGVVTEAFF. The CDR3 region has the DNA TGTGCCAGCAGCACCTCGACAGGGGTAGTCACTGAAGCTTTCTTT.

The chain employs TRBV5-4 and TRBJ2-1; D is ambiguous. CDR1 and CDR2 (germline): SGHNT, YYREEE (reference sequence). V was clipped by 0 bases and J by 0 bases, with 10 bases between them. CDR3 size: 16 residues. CDR3 coding DNA: TGTGCCAGCAGCTTGGCCCTGGCGAGCTCCTACAATGAGCAGTTCTTC. It yields the protein CASSLALASSYNEQFF.

The chain has TRBV4-1 and TRBJ1-6; no clear D gene. CDR1 is MGHRA and CDR2 is YSYEKL in the germline V gene. V lost 3 bases to trimming and J lost 10 bases, with 10 bases between them. This CDR3 has 13 amino acids. Here the CDR3 DNA reads TGCGCCAGCAGCCACGGCTTTGAATCACCCCTCCACTTT. It is translated as CASSHGFESPLHF.

The V gene is TRBV27, the J gene TRBJ1-2; 7 bases map to TRBD1. CDR3 length: 18 residues. Germline CDR1 and CDR2: MNHEY and SMNVEV (reference sequence). Losses at the gene ends were 2 bases for V and 8 bases for J; bases not matched to a gene: 20. CDR3 loop: CASSLNGAGTAHRAGYTF. In nucleotides, the CDR3 is TGTGCCAGCAGTTTAAACGGTGCCGGGACAGCCCACAGAGCGGGCTACACCTTC.

This rearrangement joins TRBV9 to TRBJ2-2; 10 nucleotides match TRBD1. CDR1 and CDR2 (germline): SGDLS, YYNGEE. Losses at the gene ends were 2 bases for V and 4 bases for J; bases not matched to a gene: 5. The CDR3 consists of 16 residues. The CDR3 sequence: CASSVGQGRATGELFF. The DNA for the CDR3 is TGTGCCAGCAGCGTGGGACAGGGGAGGGCCACCGGGGAGCTGTTTTTT.

This chain joins TRBV27 and TRBJ1-5; 7 nucleotides line up with TRBD1. Germline V lookup: CDR1 MNHEY, CDR2 SMNVEV (reference sequence). The CDR3 covers 14 residues. V was pared by 2 bases and J by 7 bases, with 5 bases of the junction left unmatched. For the CDR3, the DNA is TGTGCCAGCAGTTTAATGAGGGGGCTCCAGCCCCAGCATTTT. Translating it yields CASSLMRGLQPQHF.

The V call is TRBV19, the J call TRBJ1-1; maybe TRBD1 (5 bases). Trimming took 3 bases from V and 0 from J, leaving 11 bases between them. The CDR3 consists of 15 residues. Germline CDR1 is LNHDA and CDR2 is SQIVND (reference sequence). This chain's CDR3 is CASSIGAELNTEAFF. CDR3 DNA: TGTGCCAGTAGTATCGGGGCAGAACTGAACACTGAAGCTTTCTTT.

The chain employs TRBV30 and TRBJ1-2; D is uncertain. This CDR3 is built from 15 residues. Germline CDR1 reads GTSNPN; CDR2 reads SVGIG (reference sequence). Deletions cut 1 base from V and 0 bases from J, with 12 bases between. The CDR3 DNA reads as TGTGCCTGGAGTGGAAGTCAGGTGACTAACTATGGCTACACCTTC. Translation: CAWSGSQVTNYGYTF.

The gene calls are TRBV6-5 and TRBJ1-2; D not certain. Germline loops: CDR1 MNHEY, CDR2 SVGAGI. V lost 7 bases, J lost 4 bases, and 13 bases lay in between. The CDR3 runs to 13 residues. CDR3 in amino acids: CASTHGNLYGYTF. In DNA, the CDR3 is TGTGCCAGCACCCACGGCAATCTCTATGGCTACACCTTC.

The chain recombines TRBV7-8 with TRBJ1-4, with a possible D match to TRBD1 (5 bases). The CDR3 totals 18 residues. V shed 1 base and J shed 0 bases, with 15 bases lying between them. Looked up from germline, CDR1 is SGHVS and CDR2 is FQNEAQ. The DNA for the CDR3 is TGTGCCAGCAGCTTAGGTCAGGGTCCTCCTGCAACTAATGAAAAACTGTTTTTT. Translating gives CASSLGQGPPATNEKLFF.

This chain links TRBV3-1 (or the pseudogene TRBV3-2) with TRBJ2-3, with TRBD1 matching 7 bases. The CDR3 sequence is 16 residues long. Looked up from germline, CDR1 is LGHDT and CDR2 is YNNKEL (reference sequence). V lost 4 bases, J lost 0 bases, and 7 bases stayed unmatched. CDR3 loop: CASSRAQGESTDTQYF. The CDR3, as DNA: TGTGCCAGCAGCCGGGCCCAGGGGGAAAGCACAGATACGCAGTATTTT.

The rearrangement uses TRBV15 and TRBJ1-3; D not certain. Trimming cost V 0 bases and J 4 bases, with 10 bases left between them. CDR1 and CDR2 from the germline V gene are LNHNV and YYDKDF (reference sequence). The CDR3 is 15 amino acids. The CDR3 nucleotides are TGTGCCACCAGCAGAGATCGGGGTAGAGGAAACACCATATATTTT. As protein: CATSRDRGRGNTIYF.

This chain uses TRBV6-1 with TRBJ2-4; D possibly corresponds to TRBD2 (7 bases). V was pared by 0 bases and J by 1 base, with 13 bases between. There are 17 residues in the CDR3. Germline V CDR1 and CDR2: MNHNS, SASEGT. The CDR3 is CASSEAWRGLAKNIQYF. The CDR3 coding sequence is TGTGCCAGCAGTGAAGCGTGGCGGGGGCTGGCCAAAAACATTCAGTACTTC.

This clone has a handful of counts. J is TRBJ2-7 and V is TRBV6-5; tentatively, D is TRBD2 (5 bases). Germline values: CDR1 MNHEY, CDR2 SVGAGI. Trimming removed 10 bases from V and 3 bases from J, with 16 bases in between. There are 13 residues in the CDR3. The CDR3 bases are TGTGCCACCACTTCGGGTAGCGTCTACGAGCAGTACTTC. This translates into CATTSGSVYEQYF.

V usage is TRBV19 and J usage is TRBJ1-1; D uncertain. The CDR3 extends over 13 amino acids. The germline V gene encodes CDR1 LNHDA and CDR2 SQIVND (reference sequence). Deletions cut 0 bases from V and 6 bases from J, with 8 bases between. The CDR3 loop reads CASSIDYWSEAFF. DNA of the CDR3: TGTGCCAGTAGTATAGATTACTGGTCTGAAGCTTTCTTT.

The chain uses TRBV28 and TRBJ1-1, with D hard to call. V dropped 5 bases and J dropped 5 bases, with 12 bases sitting between them. This CDR3 has 13 amino acids. From germline, CDR1 is MDHEN and CDR2 SYDVKM. CDR3 sequence reads: CASSRSPGTEAFF. The CDR3 nucleotides are TGTGCCAGCAGTCGGAGCCCCGGGACTGAAGCTTTCTTT.

The gene calls are TRBV20-1 and TRBJ2-7, with 12 nucleotides matching TRBD2. This CDR3 has 14 residues. Germline values: CDR1 DFQATT, CDR2 SNEGSKA (reference sequence). The J segment lost 5 bases and the V segment lost 3 bases, leaving 5 bases of the junction unmatched. CDR3 nucleotide sequence: TGCAGTGCTAGTGGACTAGCGGGAAGGGACGAGCAGTACTTC. It codes for CSASGLAGRDEQYF.

The CDR3 region is CASSQVQGGGYTF. In nucleotides, the CDR3 is TGTGCCAGCAGCCAAGTACAGGGTGGTGGCTACACCTTC. J is TRBJ1-2 and V is TRBV3-1 (or the pseudogene TRBV3-2); D perhaps matches TRBD1 (6 bases). The V gene's germline CDR1 is LGHDT and CDR2 YNNKEL (reference sequence). The CDR3 runs to 13 residues. Trimming removed 1 base from V and 7 bases from J, with 10 bases in between.